These T cell receptor beta chains were read from a single sample in a study of ipilimumab plus nivolumab after autologous stem cell transplantation. Data came from immunoSEQ multiplex PCR; TCRdb stores just in-frame clones and leaves some out. The sample yields some 6,100 clones, approximately 92% seen once. The starting material was PBMCs, obtained in a trial of ipilimumab plus nivolumab as post-transplant consolidation. The source is a female donor with multiple myeloma. The CDR3 runs from the conserved cysteine through the conserved F or W. A D gene is named only where the DNA matches it firmly. The size of a clone is reported for some rows only, either as once, few or many, or as a class for expanded clones.

v_gene,d_gene,abundance,j_gene,CDR3nt,CDR3aa
TRBV21-1,-,-,TRBJ2-7,TGTGCCAGCAGCAGACGGACCCCTTTGACCTACGAGCAGTACTTC,CASSRRTPLTYEQYF
TRBV20-1,-,-,TRBJ1-1,TGCAGTGCTAGAGGCTGGGAACAAGCTTTCTTT,CSARGWEQAFF
TRBV7-2,TRBD2,once,TRBJ2-1,TGTGCCAGCAGCCTTCCCTTAGCGGGAGGGGCCAATGAGCAGTTCTTC,CASSLPLAGGANEQFF
TRBV28,-,-,TRBJ1-2,TGTGCCAGCAGTTTAGAGACCCATGGCTACACCTTC,CASSLETHGYTF
TRBV7-3,TRBD2,once,TRBJ2-3,TGTGCCAGCAGCCCAACCGGGACTAGCGGCACAGATACGCAGTATTTT,CASSPTGTSGTDTQYF
TRBV7-3,TRBD1,-,TRBJ2-3,TGTGCCAGCAGCTATAGGGGGCGCAGCACAGATACGCAGTATTTT,CASSYRGRSTDTQYF
TRBV4-1,-,-,TRBJ2-1,TGCGCCAGCAGCCAAGACGTTGGGGGGAAAACCTACAATGAGCAGTTCTTC,CASSQDVGGKTYNEQFF
TRBV9,-,once,TRBJ2-1,TGTGCCAGCGCCGTATCCCACAATGAGCAGTTCTTC,CASAVSHNEQFF
TRBV25-1,-,once,TRBJ1-6,TGTGCCAGCAGTGAATCTCGGGATTTAGGCTCACCCCTCCACTTT,CASSESRDLGSPLHF
TRBV27,-,-,TRBJ2-3,TGTGCCAGCAGTTCTATGGAGTCTAGCACAGATACGCAGTATTTT,CASSSMESSTDTQYF
TRBV14,-,-,TRBJ1-3,TGTGCCAGCAGCCGAAACCCGGAAAACACCATATATTTT,CASSRNPENTIYF
TRBV7-8,-,-,TRBJ2-7,TGTGCCAGCAGCTTAGCGGGGTCAGAATCCTACGAGCAGTACTTC,CASSLAGSESYEQYF
TRBV9,-,once,TRBJ2-1,TGTGCCAGCAGCGGGGGGACAAATCGCTATGAGCAGTTCTTC,CASSGGTNRYEQFF
TRBV7-2,TRBD2,-,TRBJ2-5,TGTGCCAGCAGCTCCAGGACTAGCGGGAGTTTGACCCAGTACTTC,CASSSRTSGSLTQYF
TRBV7-3,TRBD1,-,TRBJ2-2,TGTGCCAGCAGTTCGACAGGGGTTAGTGGCGGGGAGCTGTTTTTT,CASSSTGVSGGELFF
TRBV28,-,few,TRBJ1-2,TGTGCCAGCAGTTTAGAGGTCTGGGGCTACACCTTC,CASSLEVWGYTF
TRBV30,TRBD1,-,TRBJ1-4,TGTGCCTGGAGTGATGGACAGGGAAATGAAAAACTGTTTTTT,CAWSDGQGNEKLFF
TRBV19,-,-,TRBJ2-1,TGTGCCAGTATAATGGGGGGAGAGCAGTTCTTC,CASIMGGEQFF
TRBV28,TRBD1,once,TRBJ1-2,TGTGCCAGCAATACCCCGGACAGGAGTGGTGGCTACACCTTC,CASNTPDRSGGYTF
TRBV4-1,-,-,TRBJ1-1,TGCGCCAGCAGCCAAGTCCAGGGCATCACTGAAGCTTTCTTT,CASSQVQGITEAFF
TRBV19,-,-,TRBJ2-1,TGTGCCAGTAGTATAGGTACAACCGATGAGCAGTTCTTC,CASSIGTTDEQFF
TRBV4-3,-,-,TRBJ2-4,TGCGCCAGCAGCCAAGATGGGCTGCCTGGAAACATTCAGTACTTC,CASSQDGLPGNIQYF
TRBV7-2,-,-,TRBJ1-1,TGTGCCAGCAGCTTAGGTTTGGGTGCTTTCTTT,CASSLGLGAFF
TRBV5-6,-,once,TRBJ2-7,TGTGCCAGCAGCTTCCAACGCTTTCCCGAGCAGTACTTC,CASSFQRFPEQYF
TRBV28,-,-,TRBJ1-5,TGTGCCAGCATCCAGCCCTTTAGCAATCAGCCCCAGCATTTT,CASIQPFSNQPQHF
TRBV27,-,-,TRBJ2-1,TGTGCCAGCAGTTTAAGTTACAATGAGCAGTTCTTC,CASSLSYNEQFF
TRBV6-5,-,-,TRBJ2-7,TGTGCCAGCAGTTTAGCCCCCGACAGTCACGAGCAGTACTTC,CASSLAPDSHEQYF
TRBV28,-,-,TRBJ2-1,TGTGCCAGCAGTTTATCAGGAGGGAGTCGTTCGGTCAATGAGCAGTTCTTC,CASSLSGGSRSVNEQFF
TRBV28,-,-,TRBJ1-3,TGTGCCAGCAGTTCCCCCAGGGGATTCTCTGGAAACACCATATATTTT,CASSSPRGFSGNTIYF
TRBV9,-,-,TRBJ1-3,TGTGCCAGCAGCGTCCACCGGGAATCCGGAAACACCATATATTTT,CASSVHRESGNTIYF
TRBV7-2,TRBD1,-,TRBJ2-7,TGTGCCAGCAGCTCTCGACAGGGGTCTGGCGAGCAGTACTTC,CASSSRQGSGEQYF
TRBV9,TRBD1,-,TRBJ1-6,TGTGCCAGCAGCGTCCGGGACAGTAATTCACCCCTCCACTTT,CASSVRDSNSPLHF
TRBV7-8,-,-,TRBJ2-2,TGTGCCAGCAGCGCAAACCCCACCGGGGAGCTGTTTTTT,CASSANPTGELFF
TRBV15,TRBD2,-,TRBJ2-3,TGTGCCACCAGAACTAGCGGGAGAACAGATACGCAGTATTTT,CATRTSGRTDTQYF
TRBV5-5,TRBD2,-,TRBJ2-7,TGTGCCAGCAGCTTAAGCGGGACTGGAACCTACGAGCAGTACTTC,CASSLSGTGTYEQYF
TRBV28,-,-,TRBJ2-1,TGTGCCAGCAGTTTAACAGGTTGGTACAATGAGCAGTTCTTC,CASSLTGWYNEQFF
TRBV27,TRBD2,-,TRBJ2-1,TGTGCCAGCAGTGTAACTGTGGGGGGGGTATTCAATGAGCAGTTCTTC,CASSVTVGGVFNEQFF
TRBV19,TRBD1,-,TRBJ1-4,TGTGCCAGTAGTATTAGGACAGGGAGTCCCGAAAAACTGTTTTTT,CASSIRTGSPEKLFF
TRBV5-5,TRBD1,-,TRBJ2-5,TGTGCCAGCAGCTTGAACGGTCACAGGGGGCTAAGGCAAGAGACCCAGTACTTC,CASSLNGHRGLRQETQYF
TRBV19,TRBD1,-,TRBJ2-7,TGTGCCAGTAGTATAGGACAGGGAACCTACGAGCAGTACTTC,CASSIGQGTYEQYF
TRBV5-1,TRBD1,-,TRBJ2-1,TGCGCCAGCAGCTTGGGACAGGGATCCTACAATGAGCAGTTCTTC,CASSLGQGSYNEQFF
TRBV9,-,-,TRBJ2-1,TGTGCCAGCAGCGTAGGTATTAGCTCCTACAATGAGCAGTTCTTC,CASSVGISSYNEQFF
TRBV7-5,-,few,TRBJ2-1,TGTGCCAGAAGGATTTACGGGACTACTCGAATGCAGTTCTTC,CARRIYGTTRMQFF
TRBV5-4,-,-,TRBJ1-5,TGTGCCAGCAGCTTGGCCAAGCAGCCCCAGCATTTT,CASSLAKQPQHF
TRBV5-1,-,-,TRBJ2-3,TGCGCCAGCAGCCTACAGACAGGTGAGGGAGATACGCAGTATTTT,CASSLQTGEGDTQYF
TRBV7-6,-,-,TRBJ2-3,TGTGCCAGCAGCTCCTCTCTAGATACGCAGTATTTT,CASSSSLDTQYF
TRBV2,-,-,TRBJ2-2,TGTGCCAGCAGGGTCACCCAAACCGGGGAGCTGTTTTTT,CASRVTQTGELFF
TRBV7-9,-,-,TRBJ1-1,TGTGCCAGCAGCTTAGGGGGGGTGATTAACACTGAAGCTTTCTTT,CASSLGGVINTEAFF
TRBV28,TRBD1,few,TRBJ2-7,TGTGCCAGCAGTTTCGCGGCAGGGGGCTACGAGCAGTACTTC,CASSFAAGGYEQYF
TRBV5-1,-,-,TRBJ2-1,TGCGCCAGCAGCTTGGACCCGGGAGTAGACTACAATGAGCAGTTCTTC,CASSLDPGVDYNEQFF